This T cell receptor (beta chain) came from a study of blood T cell repertoires in COVID-19. Study as a whole: Researchers got acute and convalescent COVID-19 samples from the United States, Italy and Spain. In each case, the material was cDNA or gDNA derived from T cells, B-cell-depleted T cells, or PBMCs.

Original processing methods: Cell counts per sample came from amplifying reference gene primers. The data were produced by immunoSEQ multiplex PCR, yet TCRdb's version contains in-frame clones alone and is incomplete. The V and J calls and clone size are taken from that table; D and trimming were inferred from the DNA. This sample has roughly 130,000 clones, with 79% found just once. This clone was seen more than once but under ten times. Trimming pared 0 bases from V and 6 bases from J, leaving 13 bases between. CDR1 and CDR2 from the germline V gene are SGHKS and YYEKEE (reference sequence). This CDR3 is 15 amino acids long.

The sequence came from a man aged 55 to 69 with acute or convalescent COVID-19. The V and J genes are TRBV5-5 and TRBJ2-1; D is ambiguous. Material for sequencing was peripheral blood. The CDR3 reads CASSLDWAVLNEQFF. Here the CDR3 DNA reads TGTGCCAGCAGCTTGGACTGGGCAGTCCTCAATGAGCAGTTCTTC.